Below, 22 T cell receptor beta chains from the same sample are listed, as sequenced in a study of T-cell memory formation after mild COVID-19. MiXCR, run by TCRdb on the 5' RACE reads, gives a single entry per CDR3 protein. The table records around 300,000 distinct CDR3 sequences, approximately 20% of them present only once. Sequenced input: PBMCs or a T cell subset sorted from them (not recorded which). The source is a man aged 18 to 30 who had mild COVID-19 (a few samples of this study predate the infection). Cell type and time point are not known.

Of note for this clonotype: At one boundary the junction diverges from the germline segment, which might be a read error. V is TRBV5-6 and J is TRBJ1-2, with a weak D call TRBD1 (5 bases). Germline CDR1 SGHDT, CDR2 YYEEEE. The CDR3 is 12 residues long. The chain's CDR3 is CDSSFKQDGYTF. CDR3 bases: TGTGACAGCAGCTTCAAACAGGATGGCTACACCTTC. The full variable domain, in which reference TRBV5-6 and TRBJ1-2 provide the parts outside the CDR3, is DAGVTQSPTHLIKTRGQQVTLRCSPKSGHDTVSWYQQALGQGPQFIFQYYEEEERQRGNFPDRFSGHQFPNYSSELNVNALLLGDSALYLCDSSFKQDGYTFGSGTRLTVV.

This clonotype was observed a few times. This sequence joins TRBV30 and TRBJ2-2; D unresolved. The CDR3 sequence is 14 residues long. Trimming left V 2 bases short and J 1 base short, with 8 bases between. The V gene's germline CDR1 is GTSNPN and CDR2 SVGIG (reference sequence). DNA of the CDR3: TGTGCCTGGAGTTCGATACGGAACACCGGGGAGCTGTTTTTT. Residues: CAWSSIRNTGELFF.

The chain has TRBV6-2 or TRBV6-3 and TRBJ2-1; tentatively, D is TRBD2 (6 bases). Trimming removed 5 bases from V and 4 bases from J, with 15 bases in between. Looked up from germline, CDR1 is MNHEY and CDR2 is SVGEGT. The CDR3 runs 15 residues. DNA for the CDR3: TGTGCCAGCAGTACCCGGGGGAACCATTACAATGAGCAGTTCTTC. This sequence encodes CASSTRGNHYNEQFF.

In DNA form, the CDR3 reads TGTGCCAGCAGCTTAGTAATTGGGACAGGGGGAAAGGCTGGGGCCAACGTCCTGACTTTC. As protein: CASSLVIGTGGKAGANVLTF. The chain has TRBV11-2 and TRBJ2-6; 11 nucleotides agree with TRBD1. J lost 2 bases, V lost 1 base, and 10 bases had no gene match. In germline, CDR1 is SGHAT, CDR2 FQNNGV. This CDR3 has 20 residues.

The chain employs TRBV4-2 and TRBJ1-2, with D maybe TRBD1 (5 bases). Germline lookup yields CDR1 LGHNA and CDR2 YNFKEQ. The germline V and J ends were trimmed by 4 bases and 5 bases, with 8 bases remaining between them. The CDR3 extends over 12 amino acids. The CDR3: CASSRGPYGYTF. The CDR3 bases are TGTGCCAGCAGCCGGGGACCTTATGGCTACACCTTC.

The chain employs TRBV6-6 and TRBJ1-1; a possible D gene is TRBD1 (5 bases). Trimming cost V 2 bases and J 0 bases, with 13 bases left between them. Germline-derived CDR1 and CDR2 are MNHNY and SVGAGI (reference sequence). CDR3 length: 16 residues. The CDR3 DNA is TGTGCCAGCAGTTACACAAGGGACTGGTTGAACACTGAAGCTTTCTTT. Encoded protein: CASSYTRDWLNTEAFF.

V and J are TRBV29-1 and TRBJ2-7, with D perhaps given as TRBD1 or TRBD2 (6 bases each). The CDR3 loop spans 13 amino acids. The germline V gene encodes CDR1 SQVTM and CDR2 ANQGSEA. V shed 7 bases and J shed 2 bases, with 15 bases lying between them. CDR3 loop: CSAVRDTTYEQYF. CDR3 coding DNA: TGCAGCGCTGTGCGGGACACCACCTACGAGCAGTACTTC.

The chain links TRBV20-1 to TRBJ2-7; 10 positions match TRBD2. This CDR3 has 15 residues. CDR1 and CDR2 from the germline V gene are DFQATT and SNEGSKA (reference sequence). The J segment lost 3 bases and the V segment lost 3 bases, leaving 8 bases of the junction unmatched. CDR3 protein: CSARHGLAEDYEQYV. The CDR3 DNA reads TGCAGTGCTAGGCATGGACTAGCGGAGGACTACGAGCAGTACGTC.

The genes are TRBV20-1 and TRBJ1-1; TRBD1 is a possible D gene (5 bases). Germline CDR1 reads DFQATT; CDR2 reads SNEGSKA (reference sequence). The germline V and J ends were trimmed by 0 bases and 1 base, with 9 bases remaining between them. The CDR3 runs 14 residues. The CDR3 coding sequence is TGCAGTGCTAGAGATGGAGGGGCGAACACTGAAGCTTTCTTT. It is translated as CSARDGGANTEAFF.

This clonotype was seen a few times. J is TRBJ2-7 and V is TRBV5-1; 9 bases fit TRBD1. Germline CDR1 reads SGHRS; CDR2 reads YFSETQ. This CDR3 has 14 amino acids. Unmatched junction bases numbered 4, after V lost 2 bases and J lost 4 bases. The CDR3 DNA is TGCGCCAGCAGCTTTGGACAGGGGCTTTACGAGCAGTACTTC. Its translation: CASSFGQGLYEQYF.

The chain couples TRBV19 to TRBJ2-1; the D gene is possibly TRBD2 (7 bases). Trimming took off 5 bases at V and 6 bases at J, with 17 bases between the two ends. Germline loops: CDR1 LNHDA, CDR2 SQIVND (reference sequence). The CDR3 totals 15 residues. CDR3 DNA: TGTGCCAGTAGTGTCCGGGACAAGCGGGGCAATGAGCAGTTCTTC. It encodes CASSVRDKRGNEQFF.

This CDR3 reads CASSFLMGNEQFF. The CDR3 DNA follows: TGTGCCAGCAGCTTTTTAATGGGGAATGAGCAGTTCTTC. The chain carries TRBV7-2 and TRBJ2-1; D gene unclear. Trimming took 3 bases from V and 7 from J, leaving 10 bases between them. Per the germline V gene, CDR1 is SGHTA and CDR2 is FQGNSA. This CDR3 is built from 13 residues.

This clonotype has only a few counts. The gene calls are TRBV28 and TRBJ2-4; D gene uncertain. Trimming removed 6 bases from V and 7 bases from J, with 4 bases in between. The germline CDR1 and CDR2 sequences are MDHEN and SYDVKM. CDR3 length equals 10 residues. CDR3 sequence: CASSQNIQYF. The CDR3 DNA is TGTGCCAGCAGCCAGAACATTCAGTACTTC.

The rearrangement links TRBV7-9 to TRBJ2-5, with 7 nucleotides matching TRBD1. The CDR3 is 14 residues long. CDR1 and CDR2 (germline): SEHNR, FQNEAQ (reference sequence). V lost 1 base, J lost 5 bases, and 4 bases stayed unmatched. As DNA, the CDR3 is TGTGCCAGCAGCTTAGACAGGGGAGCGGAGACCCAGTACTTC. As protein: CASSLDRGAETQYF.

The rearrangement links TRBV12-3 or TRBV12-4 to TRBJ1-4; D gene ambiguous. V was pared by 2 bases and J by 8 bases, with 3 bases between. This CDR3 has 11 residues. For the CDR3, the DNA is TGTGCCAGCAGTTTACGGGAAAAACTGTTTTTT. Translated, it gives CASSLREKLFF.

This clonotype was recorded a few times. The chain has TRBV7-2 and TRBJ1-5; possibly TRBD1 for D (6 bases). CDR3 length equals 15 residues. Germline CDR1 SGHTA, CDR2 FQGNSA. V was pared by 5 bases and J by 3 bases, with 14 bases between. This chain's CDR3 is CASSPTGQLNQPQHF. CDR3 in DNA: TGTGCCAGCAGCCCTACCGGACAGCTCAATCAGCCCCAGCATTTT.

The V gene is TRBV20-1, the J gene TRBJ2-2, with a weak D call TRBD2 (5 bases). Germline V gene lookup returns CDR1 DFQATT and CDR2 SNEGSKA (reference sequence). This CDR3 region has 15 residues. V was pared by 6 bases and J by 3 bases, with 17 bases between. CDR3 nucleotides: TGCAGTGCCAGGCCGGCCTCGGGATACACCGGGGAGCTGTTTTTT. It specifies CSARPASGYTGELFF.

The chain uses TRBV10-3 and TRBJ2-2; TRBD2 might be the D (5 bases). Germline V gene sequence: CDR1 ENHRY, CDR2 SYGVKD. This CDR3 contains 13 residues. V gave up 6 bases and J gave up 4 bases, with 9 bases separating them. The CDR3 reads CAISPGTTGELFF. As DNA, the CDR3 is TGTGCCATCAGCCCGGGAACCACCGGGGAGCTGTTTTTT.

The CDR3 sequence: CASSVSTPGQQNLRETQYF. In DNA form, the CDR3 reads TGTGCCAGCAGTGTATCAACCCCGGGACAGCAGAACCTCCGGGAGACCCAGTACTTC. The V call is TRBV2, the J call TRBJ2-5, with TRBD1 matching over 7 bases. Germline CDR1 and CDR2: SNHLY and FYNNEI. J lost 5 bases, V lost 4 bases, and 22 bases had no gene match. The CDR3 consists of 19 residues.

The V call is TRBV7-9, the J call TRBJ1-4; D gene unclear. CDR3 length: 17 residues. Germline V gene data show CDR1 as SEHNR and CDR2 as FQNEAQ (reference sequence). Trimming cost V 4 bases and J 8 bases, with 23 bases left between them. The CDR3 loop is CASSYPTGLVAGEKLFF. CDR3 sequence (DNA): TGTGCCAGCAGCTACCCGACCGGGTTGGTCGCTGGAGAAAAACTGTTTTTT. The full variable domain, completed using reference TRBV7-9 and TRBJ1-4, is DTGVSQNPRHKITKRGQNVTFRCDPISEHNRLYWYRQTLGQGPEFLTYFQNEAQLEKSRLLSDRFSAERPKGSFSTLEIQRTEQGDSAMYLCASSYPTGLVAGEKLFFGSGTQLSVL.

V gene TRBV30 combines with J gene TRBJ2-5; 10 bases are shared with TRBD1. Unmatched junction bases numbered 4, after V lost 5 bases and J lost 7 bases. The V gene's germline CDR1 is GTSNPN and CDR2 SVGIG (reference sequence). The CDR3 consists of 12 residues. As DNA, the CDR3 is TGTGCCTGGGACAGGGGGCTCGGGACCCAGTACTTC. Protein sequence: CAWDRGLGTQYF.

The sample holds a few counts of this clonotype. This chain connects TRBV4-3 to TRBJ1-1; D is perhaps TRBD1 (5 bases). The V end lost 1 base, the J end lost 11 bases, and 5 bases lay between the germline ends. This CDR3 comprises 10 residues. CDR1 is LGHNA and CDR2 is YSLEER in the germline V gene. CDR3 DNA sequence: TGCGCCAGCAGCCAAGGGGGGGCTTTCTTT. It specifies CASSQGGAFF.